This T cell receptor beta chain emerged from a study of blood T cell repertoires in COVID-19. Study context: Acute-phase and convalescent COVID-19 samples originated in the United States, Italy and Spain. From T cells, B-cell-depleted T cells, or PBMCs came the material, which was cDNA or gDNA.

In the original workflow: Estimates of nucleated cell counts were drawn from the amplification of reference gene primers. TCRdb keeps only in-frame clones here, not all; method: immunoSEQ multiplex PCR. The V and J calls and clone size are taken from that table; D and trimming were inferred from the DNA. The sample yields 120,000 or so clones, over 75% seen once. Germline V CDR1 and CDR2: MDHEN, SYDVKM. Trimming removed 3 bases from V and 0 bases from J, with 12 bases in between. The CDR3 covers 15 residues. The chain has TRBV28 and TRBJ2-7; TRBD2 might be the D (6 bases). The TCR sequence derives from a man aged 55 to 70 with acute or convalescent COVID-19. The sequenced material came from peripheral blood. The CDR3 DNA sequence: TGTGCCAGCAGTTTGGTTAGCGGTTCCTCCTACGAGCAGTACTTC. This gives the protein CASSLVSGSSYEQYF. The full variable domain, in which reference TRBV28 and TRBJ2-7 provide the parts outside the CDR3, is DVKVTQSSRYLVKRTGEKVFLECVQDMDHENMFWYRQDPGLGLRLIYFSYDVKMKEKGDIPEGYSVSREKKERFSLILESASTNQTSMYLCASSLVSGSSYEQYFGPGTRLTVT.